The 8 T cell receptor beta chains below all came from one sample that was sequenced in a study of T cells after yellow fever vaccination. TCRdb itself ran the 5' RACE reads through MiXCR, one entry per CDR3 protein. The sample lists about 340,000 distinct CDR3 sequences, 9.5% to 15% occurring once. Material: CD4+ T cells sorted from PBMCs, obtained 15 days after the yellow fever booster vaccination. The source is a young man who received the YFV17D yellow fever vaccine.

This clonotype was seen a few times. This rearrangement joins TRBV4-3 to TRBJ2-6, with TRBD1 matching over 10 bases. This CDR3 is built from 17 residues. V gave up 3 bases and J gave up 0 bases; unmatched junction bases: 2. Germline V CDR1 and CDR2: LGHNA, YSLEER. This CDR3 is CASSQGQGSSGANVLTF. In nucleotides, the CDR3 is TGCGCCAGCAGCCAGGGACAGGGGAGCTCTGGGGCCAACGTCCTGACTTTC.

This clonotype was detected a few times. The genes are TRBV6-5 and TRBJ1-1; the D is unclear. Germline V gene data show CDR1 as MNHEY and CDR2 as SVGAGI. The CDR3 is 14 amino acids. V gave up 5 bases and J gave up 0 bases, with 10 bases separating them. The CDR3 loop is CASSNGRMNTEAFF. The CDR3 DNA is TGTGCCAGCAGTAACGGGAGGATGAACACTGAAGCTTTCTTT.

This clonotype turned up a few times. The chain couples TRBV15 to TRBJ1-5, with a weak D call TRBD1 (6 bases). The CDR3 consists of 14 residues. The V gene's germline CDR1 is LNHNV and CDR2 YYDKDF (reference sequence). V shed 3 bases and J shed 6 bases, with 12 bases lying between them. For the CDR3, the DNA is TGTGCCACCAGCAGGGGGGGGCTCGGTCAGCCCCAGCATTTT. Its protein product is CATSRGGLGQPQHF.

This clonotype was found a few times. The chain uses TRBV2 and TRBJ2-2; D unclear. In germline, CDR1 is SNHLY, CDR2 FYNNEI. The CDR3 has 15 residues. V lost 3 bases and J 0 bases, leaving 8 bases between the germline ends. CDR3 sequence reads: CASSDLLPNTGELFF. In nucleotides, the CDR3 is TGTGCCAGCAGTGATCTTCTACCGAACACCGGGGAGCTGTTTTTT.

The chain combines TRBV24-1 with TRBJ2-3; D possibly corresponds to TRBD1 (7 bases). This CDR3 has 16 amino acids. The germline V gene encodes CDR1 KGHDR and CDR2 SFDVKD. V shed 2 bases and J shed 5 bases, with 16 bases lying between them. The CDR3 bases are TGTGCCACCAGTGATTCGGAGGGGGCGATTAAAGATACGCAGTATTTT. It specifies CATSDSEGAIKDTQYF.

The chain is built from TRBV25-1 and TRBJ2-5, with 8 bases that match TRBD2. The V gene's germline CDR1 is MGHDK and CDR2 SYGVNS. With 11 bases clipped from V and 7 bases from J, the junction kept 18 bases outside the gene matches. CDR3 size: 15 residues. This chain's CDR3 is CASSGALAGSGTQYF. The CDR3 DNA reads TGTGCCTCCTCAGGGGCTCTAGCGGGCTCCGGGACCCAGTACTTC.

V usage is TRBV12-3 or TRBV12-4 and J usage is TRBJ1-2; D is ambiguous. V shed 9 bases and J shed 1 base, with 15 bases lying between them. The CDR3 loop spans 14 amino acids. CDR3: CASREGSLNYGYTF. The CDR3 DNA sequence: TGTGCCAGTAGGGAGGGCTCACTTAACTATGGCTACACCTTC.

This chain uses TRBV7-2 with TRBJ2-5; 7 nucleotides align to TRBD1. The CDR3 is made up of 14 amino acids. The germline V gene encodes CDR1 SGHTA and CDR2 FQGNSA. Trimming cost V 5 bases and J 4 bases; bases outside gene matches: 7. CDR3 bases: TGTGCCAGCAGCATGAACAGGGGTCGAGAGACCCAGTACTTC. Translation gives CASSMNRGRETQYF.